Listed here are 32 T cell receptor beta chains from one sample, sequenced in a study of post-analysis software for immune sequencing data. Study results and caveats: Comparison of patients with controls showed five or six TRBV segments more frequent in patients, TRBV5-6, TRBV5-1 and TRBV20-1 among them.

Unique molecular identifiers featured in each of the TCR beta cDNA libraries. TCRdb redid the calling of the PCR reads with MiXCR, one entry per CDR3 protein. The repertoire holds fewer than 900,000 distinct CDR3 sequences, with roughly 50% as singletons. For these receptors, no antigen is known. Source material: blood. The source of these receptors is a girl aged 5 to 17 with multiple sclerosis.

The chain recombines TRBV20-1 with TRBJ1-2, with D perhaps TRBD1 (5 bases). In germline, CDR1 is DFQATT, CDR2 SNEGSKA (reference sequence). The germline V and J ends were trimmed by 0 bases and 0 bases, with 17 bases remaining between them. The CDR3 extends over 17 amino acids. CDR3 sequence: CSARDGGRPQTNYGYTF. Written as DNA, the CDR3 is TGCAGTGCTAGAGATGGGGGACGGCCCCAAACTAACTATGGCTACACCTTC.

The chain carries TRBV27 and TRBJ2-7; D may correspond to TRBD1 or TRBD2 (5 bases each). Looked up from germline, CDR1 is MNHEY and CDR2 is SMNVEV (reference sequence). The ends were cut back, 2 bases at V and 0 bases at J, with 11 bases in the middle. CDR3 length: 15 amino acids. The CDR3 DNA follows: TGTGCCAGCAGTTTAGGAGGACACCACTCCTACGAGCAGTACTTC. Translated, it gives CASSLGGHHSYEQYF.

This clonotype has only a few counts. This chain links TRBV6-1 with TRBJ2-3; D is ambiguous. The CDR3 has 13 residues. The germline V gene encodes CDR1 MNHNS and CDR2 SASEGT. V lost 2 bases to trimming and J lost 2 bases, with 5 bases between them. CDR3 sequence: CASSETPTDTQYF. The DNA for the CDR3 is TGTGCCAGCAGTGAAACCCCCACAGATACGCAGTATTTT.

This chain connects TRBV7-9 to TRBJ1-2; D call uncertain. The CDR3 loop spans 15 amino acids. Germline-derived CDR1 and CDR2 are SEHNR and FQNEAQ (reference sequence). V shed 3 bases and J shed 7 bases, with 18 bases lying between them. CDR3 DNA: TGTGCCAGCAGCTTCGGTGCCACCGAAAAATTTGGCTACACCTTC. Translating gives CASSFGATEKFGYTF.

Notes on this clonotype: With a much larger clone just one base away, this may be a read error. This sequence joins TRBV6-5 and TRBJ1-2; D call uncertain. V was clipped by 2 bases and J by 4 bases, with 14 bases between them. The CDR3 sequence is 15 residues long. Germline V gene sequence: CDR1 MNHEY, CDR2 SVGAGI. The CDR3 loop is CASSYDSSGIYGYTF. DNA for the CDR3: TGTGCCAGCAGTTACGACTCCTCAGGAATCTATGGCTACACCTTC.

The chain joins TRBV19 to TRBJ2-5, with 7 bases lining up with TRBD2. Germline V gene data show CDR1 as LNHDA and CDR2 as SQIVND (reference sequence). The length of the CDR3 is 16 residues. Germline trimming cut 6 bases from V and 5 bases from J; bases unmatched to any gene: 15. The CDR3 loop reads CASSPVRSGGGETQYF. DNA for the CDR3: TGTGCCAGTAGCCCCGTGAGGTCGGGAGGTGGGGAGACCCAGTACTTC.

The chain has TRBV2 and TRBJ2-3, with TRBD2 identical over 7 bases. From germline, CDR1 is SNHLY and CDR2 FYNNEI. CDR3 length: 14 amino acids. The junction had 4 bases not matched to a gene; V was cut back by 5 bases and J by 2 bases. CDR3 protein: CASSILAVTDTQYF. CDR3 bases: TGTGCCAGCAGTATCCTAGCGGTCACAGATACGCAGTATTTT.

This chain links TRBV29-1 with TRBJ2-1; D unresolved. The ends were cut back, 3 bases at V and 2 bases at J, with 5 bases in the middle. The germline CDR1 and CDR2 sequences are SQVTM and ANQGSEA. This CDR3 is 12 amino acids long. The CDR3 DNA reads TGCAGCGTTGACGACACCTACAATGAGCAGTTCTTC. Its translation is CSVDDTYNEQFF.

This chain joins TRBV12-3 or TRBV12-4 and TRBJ2-2, with a possible D match to TRBD2 (6 bases). V was shortened by 11 bases and J by 5 bases, with 12 bases between the two germline ends. The CDR3 runs 12 residues. This chain's CDR3 is CAGGAGTGELFF. In DNA form, the CDR3 reads TGTGCCGGCGGGGCGGGGACCGGGGAGCTGTTTTTT.

This chain links TRBV29-1 with TRBJ2-1; the match to TRBD2 covers 7 bases. CDR1 and CDR2 from the germline V gene are SQVTM and ANQGSEA. CDR3 size: 11 residues. V shed 6 bases and J 7 bases; nucleotides not matched to a gene: 3. CDR3 sequence: CSVRLANEQFF. Here the CDR3 DNA reads TGCAGCGTGAGACTAGCAAATGAGCAGTTCTTC.

The genes are TRBV9 and TRBJ2-5; TRBD2 might be the D (6 bases). Germline V gives CDR1 SGDLS, CDR2 YYNGEE. Trimming shortened V by 4 bases and J by 4 bases, and 17 bases separated the two germline ends. This CDR3 region has 15 residues. The CDR3 reads CASSRGGMPRETQYF. In nucleotides, the CDR3 is TGTGCCAGCAGCAGGGGCGGGATGCCCCGAGAGACCCAGTACTTC.

This chain links TRBV18 with TRBJ2-7; 10 positions agree with TRBD2. V shed 3 bases and J 7 bases; nucleotides not matched to a gene: 15. Germline CDR1 KGHSH, CDR2 LQKENI. The CDR3 has 17 amino acids. The CDR3 sequence: CASSPSLAGASYNEQYF. In DNA, the CDR3 is TGTGCCAGCTCACCGAGCCTAGCGGGAGCCTCCTACAATGAGCAGTACTTC.

The table lists this clonotype with a count of one. This rearrangement joins TRBV12-3 or TRBV12-4 to TRBJ2-5; TRBD2 matches 7 bases. This CDR3 has 14 amino acids. J was trimmed by 1 base and V by 5 bases; bases with no gene match: 4. The CDR3 DNA reads TGTGCCAGCAGTCCCGGGGGGACCCAAGAGACCCAGTACTTC. Translating gives CASSPGGTQETQYF.

The rearrangement links TRBV7-3 to TRBJ2-1, with TRBD1 matching 7 bases. Germline loops: CDR1 SGHTA, CDR2 FQGTGA. J was trimmed by 12 bases and V by 4 bases; bases with no gene match: 12. The CDR3 spans 14 residues. The CDR3 coding sequence is TGTGCCAGCAGCTCCCTAGGGGGCACAGATACGCAGTTCTTC. Protein product: CASSSLGGTDTQFF.

This clonotype turned up a few times. The rearrangement joins TRBV6-6 to TRBJ1-2; TRBD1 agrees at 7 bases. V shed 2 bases and J 4 bases; nucleotides not matched to a gene: 4. Germline CDR1 reads MNHNY; CDR2 reads SVGAGI (reference sequence). CDR3 size: 14 residues. The chain's CDR3 is CASSYRGQGYGYTF. CDR3 coding DNA: TGTGCCAGCAGTTACAGGGGGCAGGGCTATGGCTACACCTTC.

The chain links TRBV12-3 or TRBV12-4 to TRBJ2-5; 8 nucleotides line up with TRBD2. The CDR3 is 15 residues long. With 3 bases clipped from V and 6 bases from J, the junction kept 9 bases outside the gene matches. The CDR3: CASSLPGLGGQTQYF. In nucleotides, the CDR3 is TGTGCCAGCAGTTTGCCGGGACTAGGCGGGCAGACCCAGTACTTC.

This chain uses TRBV20-1 with TRBJ2-5, with 8 bases that match TRBD1. Trimming at V came to 1 base and at J to 11 bases, leaving 12 bases not matched to a gene. Germline values: CDR1 DFQATT, CDR2 SNEGSKA (reference sequence). This CDR3 is 14 amino acids long. For the CDR3, the DNA is TGCAGTGCTAGAGCCCCGGGAGCAGGGGGCATACAGTACTTC. It translates to CSARAPGAGGIQYF.

This rearrangement joins TRBV20-1 to TRBJ2-2, with 7 nucleotides matching TRBD2. The CDR3 sequence is 15 residues long. V trimming: 5 bases; J trimming: 4 bases; junction bases outside the gene matches: 10. CDR1 is DFQATT, CDR2 SNEGSKA, per germline (reference sequence). The CDR3 spells CSAAPGLRGTGELFF. CDR3 in DNA: TGCAGTGCTGCACCGGGACTACGGGGCACCGGGGAGCTGTTTTTT.

The V gene is TRBV20-1, the J gene TRBJ2-7; TRBD1 aligns across 7 bases. The CDR3 totals 16 residues. In germline, CDR1 is DFQATT, CDR2 SNEGSKA (reference sequence). With V trimmed by 3 bases and J by 5 bases, 16 bases remained unmatched. The CDR3 DNA follows: TGCAGTGCTAGTCCTAGGGGGCGGAGCAGGTTTAACGAGCAGTACTTC. It translates to CSASPRGRSRFNEQYF.

The rearrangement joins TRBV4-2 to TRBJ2-5; 7 bases are shared with TRBD1. The junction had 11 bases not matched to a gene; V was cut back by 3 bases and J by 4 bases. The CDR3 loop spans 16 amino acids. Germline lookup yields CDR1 LGHNA and CDR2 YNFKEQ. CDR3 protein: CASSHRGQQTGETQYF. DNA of the CDR3: TGTGCCAGCAGCCATAGGGGACAGCAAACCGGAGAGACCCAGTACTTC.

This clonotype occurred a few times. CDR3 loop: CASSPDRLAEQYF. The DNA of the CDR3 is TGTGCCAGCAGTCCAGACAGACTCGCCGAGCAGTACTTC. The gene calls are TRBV28 and TRBJ2-7, with D perhaps matching TRBD1 (5 bases). The length of the CDR3 is 13 residues. Germline CDR1 and CDR2: MDHEN and SYDVKM. Trimming cost V 5 bases and J 6 bases, with 14 bases left between them.

This rearrangement joins TRBV21-1 to TRBJ1-2; the DNA was not compared with TRBD1, the D call given in the table. TRBV21-1 corresponds to a pseudogene. The CDR3 contains 16 residues. CDR3 sequence (DNA): TGTGCCAGCAGCAAAGCGCCCCGGACAGGGAGCTATGGCTACACCTTC. Translated: CASSKAPRTGSYGYTF.

The chain couples TRBV4-1 to TRBJ1-2; D perhaps matches TRBD1 (5 bases). The V gene's germline CDR1 is MGHRA and CDR2 YSYEKL. V was clipped by 0 bases and J by 2 bases, with 16 bases between them. This CDR3 spans 17 amino acids. CDR3 coding DNA: TGCGCCAGCAGCCAAGATAACCAGGGACGTAACAACTATGGCTACACCTTC. Amino acids: CASSQDNQGRNNYGYTF.

This clonotype has only a few counts. The chain is built from TRBV24-1 and TRBJ1-5; D unclear. This CDR3 region has 12 residues. Trimming took 3 bases from V and 6 from J, leaving 5 bases between them. The germline V gene encodes CDR1 KGHDR and CDR2 SFDVKD. The CDR3 here is CATSDPGQPQHF. The CDR3 DNA follows: TGTGCCACCAGTGATCCGGGTCAGCCCCAGCATTTT.

The sample holds a few counts of this clonotype. This rearrangement joins TRBV10-3 to TRBJ1-2, with 7 bases lining up with TRBD1. CDR3 size: 14 residues. Germline CDR1 and CDR2: ENHRY and SYGVKD. Trimming cost V 6 bases and J 0 bases; bases outside gene matches: 4. The chain's CDR3 is CAIRGTEANYGYTF. The DNA of the CDR3 is TGTGCCATCAGAGGGACAGAGGCTAACTATGGCTACACCTTC.

This rearrangement joins TRBV12-3 or TRBV12-4 to TRBJ2-2; D call uncertain. The CDR3 has 14 residues. Trimming took 4 bases from V and 7 from J, leaving 13 bases between them. The CDR3 sequence: CASSSNDIVGELFF. The CDR3 bases are TGTGCCAGCAGTTCAAACGACATCGTCGGGGAGCTGTTTTTT.

This clonotype has just a few counts. This rearrangement joins TRBV12-3 or TRBV12-4 to TRBJ2-5; D might be TRBD2 (5 bases). Trimming removed 3 bases from V and 4 bases from J, with 15 bases in between. The CDR3 sequence is 15 residues long. The CDR3 sequence is CASSFLAGEVETQYF. CDR3 in DNA: TGTGCCAGCAGTTTCCTAGCCGGAGAGGTAGAGACCCAGTACTTC.

The gene calls are TRBV15 and TRBJ2-7; no firm D call. Trimming took 0 bases from V and 4 from J, leaving 4 bases between them. This CDR3 comprises 12 residues. The V gene's germline CDR1 is LNHNV and CDR2 YYDKDF (reference sequence). The CDR3 reads CATSRDYYEQYF. The CDR3 DNA follows: TGTGCCACCAGCAGAGATTATTACGAGCAGTACTTC.

This chain links TRBV4-2 with TRBJ2-5, with no clear D. The J call may not be correct, given that the DNA end is closer to TRBJ2-7. The CDR3 has 15 residues. The germline gives CDR1 LGHNA, CDR2 YNFKEQ. This CDR3 is CASSQDYDTSYEQYF. The CDR3 nucleotides read TGTGCCAGCAGCCAAGATTATGACACCAGCTACGAGCAGTACTTC.

In this sample, this clonotype turned up a few times. The chain recombines TRBV2 with TRBJ2-7; 9 bases line up with TRBD2. V shed 4 bases, J shed 6 bases, and the junction held 7 bases outside the gene matches. From germline, CDR1 is SNHLY and CDR2 FYNNEI. The CDR3 is 14 amino acids. The CDR3 protein is CASSGPSGIGEQYF. In DNA form, the CDR3 reads TGTGCCAGCAGTGGTCCTAGCGGGATCGGCGAGCAGTACTTC.

This chain connects TRBV5-6 to TRBJ2-4; tentatively, D is TRBD1 (5 bases). The ends were cut back, 0 bases at V and 7 bases at J, with 14 bases in the middle. The CDR3 covers 15 residues. Germline V CDR1 and CDR2: SGHDT, YYEEEE. CDR3 region: CASSLGVAGWNIQYF. CDR3 DNA: TGTGCCAGCAGCTTGGGAGTAGCAGGGTGGAACATTCAGTACTTC.

This clonotype was recorded a few times. This chain links TRBV10-3 with TRBJ1-2; TRBD1 matches at 7 bases. The germline gives CDR1 ENHRY, CDR2 SYGVKD. The CDR3 has 14 amino acids. The J segment lost 7 bases and the V segment lost 3 bases, leaving 8 bases of the junction unmatched. CDR3 coding DNA: TGTGCCATCAGTGAAGGGACAGCGAGAGGTGGCTACACCTTC. Translating gives CAISEGTARGGYTF.